This T cell receptor (beta chain) stems from a study of early T cells in non-severe SARS-CoV-2 infection. Study-wide findings and caveats: VDJdb-based annotation leaned toward anti-spike CD8 responses and missed private and CD4 specificities.

This CDR3 comprises 21 residues. CDR1 and CDR2 from the germline V gene are MNHEY and SVGEGT. Germline trimming cut 7 bases from V and 4 bases from J; bases unmatched to any gene: 20. Tagging with unique molecular identifiers was applied to individual cDNA molecules. TCRdb used MiXCR to reprocess the 5' RACE reads, holding one entry per CDR3 protein. The sample lists approximately 97,000 distinct CDR3 sequences; around 13% were seen once. With regard to this clonotype: Antigen specificity is unknown.

The sequence derives from an adult who was a healthcare worker with PCR-confirmed SARS-CoV-2 infection or an uninfected control (not recorded which). Material for sequencing was whole blood. The V call is TRBV6-2 or TRBV6-3, the J call TRBJ2-6; 12 bases are a match to TRBD1. The CDR3 region has the DNA TGTGCCAGCACCGACACCCCCGGGGGAGGGACAGGGGGCTACGGGGCCAACGTCCTGACTTTC. Translation gives CASTDTPGGGTGGYGANVLTF.